Following are 20 T cell receptor beta chains from one sample sequenced in a study of cytotoxic CD8 clonotypes in ibrutinib-treated CLL. Using immunoSEQ multiplex PCR, the repertoire was profiled, and TCRdb retains in-frame clones only, with some absent. This repertoire shows 130,000 or so clones, approximately 85% found once; its top ten account for about 2%. Sequencing used PBMCs, obtained after 24 months of ibrutinib treatment. The receptor set was obtained from a human donor with chronic lymphocytic leukemia.

The genes are TRBV18 and TRBJ2-2, with TRBD2 as a possible D gene (6 bases). In germline, CDR1 is KGHSH, CDR2 LQKENI. The CDR3 is 15 amino acids. The V end lost 4 bases, the J end lost 0 bases, and 9 bases lay between the germline ends. CDR3 DNA: TGTGCCAGCTCACGTAGCGGACCGAACACCGGGGAGCTGTTTTTT. It yields the protein CASSRSGPNTGELFF.

This clone was detected only a few times. J is TRBJ2-7 and V is TRBV12-5, with D perhaps matching TRBD1 or TRBD2 (6 bases each). CDR1 LGHNT and CDR2 FRNRAP come from the germline V gene. V was trimmed by 7 bases and J by 2 bases, leaving 24 bases between them. The CDR3 is made up of 17 amino acids. CDR3 sequence (DNA): TGTGCTAGTGCCCTCCGGACGGGGGACAATTTACCCTACGAGCAGTACTTC. Translating gives CASALRTGDNLPYEQYF.

The V and J genes are TRBV18 and TRBJ1-2; D uncertain. CDR3 length: 13 amino acids. V lost 4 bases, J lost 2 bases, and 8 bases lay in between. CDR1 and CDR2 from the germline V gene are KGHSH and LQKENI. CDR3 bases: TGTGCCAGCTCACGGACGGAGAACTATGGCTACACCTTC. This sequence encodes CASSRTENYGYTF.

The chain couples TRBV21-1 to TRBJ2-7; the table's D call, TRBD2, was not checked against the DNA. TRBV21-1 constitutes a pseudogene. This CDR3 has 17 residues. The chain's CDR3 is CASFQGGLATSSYEQYF. The CDR3, as DNA: TGTGCCAGCTTCCAGGGGGGACTAGCGACTAGCTCCTACGAGCAGTACTTC.

The chain combines TRBV15 with TRBJ2-5; D not resolved. Germline CDR1 reads LNHNV; CDR2 reads YYDKDF (reference sequence). Trimming shortened V by 2 bases and J by 3 bases, and 4 bases separated the two germline ends. The CDR3 extends over 12 amino acids. The DNA for the CDR3 is TGTGCCACCAGCAGACCCAAAGAGACCCAGTACTTC. Residues: CATSRPKETQYF.

This clone was seen only once. This rearrangement joins TRBV4-2 to TRBJ2-7, with a tentative D call TRBD2 (5 bases). V lost 0 bases and J 3 bases, leaving 12 bases between the germline ends. CDR3 size: 15 residues. Germline CDR1 LGHNA, CDR2 YNFKEQ. CDR3 in DNA: TGTGCCAGCAGCCAAGAGCCTCGGGGTAGCTACGAGCAGTACTTC. It translates to CASSQEPRGSYEQYF.

The DNA for the CDR3 is TGTGCCAGCAGCCGCTTTGGGCTTTCACCCCTCCACTTT. It yields the protein CASSRFGLSPLHF. The chain joins TRBV27 to TRBJ1-6; no firm D call. Germline-derived CDR1 and CDR2 are MNHEY and SMNVEV (reference sequence). This CDR3 is 13 amino acids long. Trimming left V 6 bases short and J 9 bases short, with 12 bases between.

This rearrangement joins TRBV7-9 to TRBJ1-4; no reliable D call. The CDR3 extends over 15 amino acids. Germline loops: CDR1 SEHNR, CDR2 FQNEAQ (reference sequence). V lost 1 base, J lost 7 bases, and 13 bases lay in between. The CDR3 loop is CASSLVGQRGEKLFF. The CDR3 DNA follows: TGTGCCAGCAGCTTAGTTGGCCAACGAGGTGAAAAACTGTTTTTT.

Here the CDR3 DNA reads TGCGCCAGCAGCCAGCCTAGCGGGGGGGCCAATGAGCAGTTCTTC. Translated, it gives CASSQPSGGANEQFF. The chain uses TRBV4-3 and TRBJ2-1; 12 bases align to TRBD2. The germline CDR1 and CDR2 sequences are LGHNA and YSLEER. The ends lost 3 bases at V and 6 bases at J; junction bases unmatched: 3. The CDR3 is 15 amino acids.

The V and J genes are TRBV7-2 and TRBJ1-5; a possible D gene is TRBD1 (5 bases). The CDR3 contains 15 residues. Germline V lookup: CDR1 SGHTA, CDR2 FQGNSA. Between the trimmed V and J ends, which lost 2 bases and 3 bases, there was a span of 11 bases. CDR3 residues: CASSLRDGSNQPQHF. DNA for the CDR3: TGTGCCAGCAGCTTAAGGGACGGGTCCAATCAGCCCCAGCATTTT.

This rearrangement joins TRBV7-8 to TRBJ2-3; D ambiguous. This CDR3 comprises 13 residues. Trimming removed 5 bases from V and 2 bases from J, with 8 bases in between. The germline CDR1 and CDR2 sequences are SGHVS and FQNEAQ. The CDR3 coding sequence is TGTGCCAGCAGCCCGCGGTTCACAGATACGCAGTATTTT. It specifies CASSPRFTDTQYF.

The chain employs TRBV6-1 and TRBJ2-3; 10 bases are a match to TRBD2. After removal of 6 bases from V and 0 bases from J, the junction contained 3 bases not matched to a gene. CDR3 size: 15 residues. From germline, CDR1 is MNHNS and CDR2 SASEGT. In DNA, the CDR3 is TGTGCCAGCAGGGGACTAGCGATTAGCACAGATACGCAGTATTTT. Translating it yields CASRGLAISTDTQYF.

This chain joins TRBV18 and TRBJ2-3; TRBD2 matches 7 bases. Trimming removed 4 bases from V and 4 bases from J; junction bases left unmatched: 5. This CDR3 comprises 14 residues. The germline V gene encodes CDR1 KGHSH and CDR2 LQKENI. The CDR3, as DNA: TGTGCCAGCTCACTACTAGCGATGGCAGATACGCAGTATTTT. Amino acids: CASSLLAMADTQYF.

The V call is TRBV28, the J call TRBJ2-7; TRBD2 agrees at 16 bases. Germline CDR1 reads MDHEN; CDR2 reads SYDVKM. V gave up 5 bases and J gave up 0 bases; unmatched junction bases: 10. The CDR3 loop spans 19 amino acids. The CDR3 coding sequence is TGTGCCAGCAGTACCTCGGGACTAGCGGGGGGGAAAAGCTCCTACGAGCAGTACTTC. It is translated as CASSTSGLAGGKSSYEQYF.

The chain links TRBV5-6 to TRBJ1-2; the D is unclear. Germline lookup yields CDR1 SGHDT and CDR2 YYEEEE. V shed 0 bases and J shed 4 bases, with 13 bases lying between them. This CDR3 comprises 15 residues. The CDR3 bases are TGTGCCAGCAGCTTGGTTGTCCAGGCGGGCTATGGCTACACCTTC. Translating gives CASSLVVQAGYGYTF.

The rearrangement links TRBV2 to TRBJ2-3; 16 bases are shared with TRBD2. The V and J ends lost 6 bases and 7 bases, in that order; junction bases with no gene match: 4. This CDR3 contains 15 residues. Germline CDR1 SNHLY, CDR2 FYNNEI. CDR3 DNA: TGTGCCAGCAGCGGGACTAGCGGGGGGGCGAATACGCAGTATTTT. Translation gives CASSGTSGGANTQYF.

The rearrangement joins TRBV28 to TRBJ2-3; no reliable D call. This CDR3 is 15 amino acids long. Germline V gene lookup returns CDR1 MDHEN and CDR2 SYDVKM. The V end was cut by 6 bases, the J end by 6 bases, with 19 bases between. CDR3 sequence reads: CASSQPGRGGDTQYF. CDR3 DNA sequence: TGTGCCAGCAGCCAACCAGGAAGAGGTGGGGATACGCAGTATTTT.

To note about this clone: This sample includes further DNA sequences coding for the same CDR3. The V gene is TRBV27, the J gene TRBJ1-2, with TRBD1 matching over 12 bases. The germline V gene encodes CDR1 MNHEY and CDR2 SMNVEV (reference sequence). J gave up 7 bases and V 6 bases, and 9 bases lay outside the gene matches. This CDR3 comprises 15 residues. The chain's CDR3 is CASRQPGQGAGGYTF. In DNA, the CDR3 is TGTGCCAGCAGACAACCGGGACAGGGGGCGGGTGGCTACACCTTC.

V and J are TRBV6-1 and TRBJ2-7, with 9 bases fitting TRBD2. This CDR3 has 15 amino acids. V was clipped by 3 bases and J by 4 bases; unmatched bases: 7. Germline V lookup: CDR1 MNHNS, CDR2 SASEGT. CDR3: CASSDPGLAEYEQYF. The CDR3, as DNA: TGTGCCAGCAGTGACCCGGGACTAGCAGAATACGAGCAGTACTTC.

The chain couples TRBV7-9 to TRBJ2-1, with D possibly matching TRBD2 (6 bases). The V gene lost 1 base and the J gene lost 5 bases, with 12 bases spanning the gap. The germline gives CDR1 SEHNR, CDR2 FQNEAQ (reference sequence). The length of the CDR3 is 15 residues. In nucleotides, the CDR3 is TGTGCCAGCAGCTTAGTCGGGAGCGAGGACAATGAGCAGTTCTTC. Its protein is CASSLVGSEDNEQFF.